Below, 20 T cell receptor beta chains from the same sample are listed, as sequenced in a study of CD8+CD57+ T cells in acquired aplastic anemia. TCR beta VDJ and CDR3 profiles were obtained from a genomic DNA template. Using its own MiXCR run on the reads, TCRdb lists one record per CDR3 protein. This table has around 190,000 distinct CDR3 sequences, approximately 52% appearing once. Sequencing was carried out using sorted CD4+, CD8+, or CD8+CD57+ T cells (not recorded which) from PBMCs. These receptors were obtained from a human donor in good health, serving as a control.

This clonotype was counted between two and nine times. The chain recombines TRBV7-2 with TRBJ2-7; 8 positions agree with TRBD2. Germline V gives CDR1 SGHTA, CDR2 FQGNSA. V lost 6 bases and J lost 2; bases outside the gene matches: 6. This CDR3 has 14 residues. CDR3 in DNA: TGTGCCAGCAGATCGGGGGGGTCTCCCTACGAGCAGTACTTC. The encoded protein is CASRSGGSPYEQYF.

This clonotype was picked up many times. At one of its ends the junction is not consistent with the germline gene, which may arise from a read error. The chain has TRBV7-7 and TRBJ2-2, with D hard to call. The CDR3 is 12 amino acids. From germline, CDR1 is SSHAT and CDR2 FNYEAQ (reference sequence). CDR3 sequence (DNA): TGTGCTAGCAGCTTATACACCGGGGAGCTGTTTTTT. Its translation: CASSLYTGELFF.

This clonotype has at least ten counts. The V call is TRBV6-2 or TRBV6-3, the J call TRBJ2-3, with D possibly TRBD2 on 5 matching bases. The length of the CDR3 is 13 residues. Germline CDR1 is MNHEY and CDR2 is SVGEGT. V gave up 6 bases and J gave up 2 bases, with 9 bases separating them. This chain's CDR3 is CASRWTSTDTQYF. The CDR3 DNA follows: TGTGCCAGCAGATGGACTTCCACAGATACGCAGTATTTT.

This clonotype showed up just a few times. The rearrangement joins TRBV10-2 to TRBJ2-7; 9 positions agree with TRBD1. The CDR3 has 14 amino acids. Germline lookup yields CDR1 WSHSY and CDR2 SAAADI. The V segment lost 0 bases and the J segment 6 bases; nucleotides outside the gene matches: 3. CDR3 sequence (DNA): TGCGCCAGCAGTGAGTCTGGGACAGGGTTCGAGCAGTACTTC. This gives the protein CASSESGTGFEQYF.

This clonotype has ten or more counts. The chain carries TRBV4-3 and TRBJ1-6; D gene unclear. This CDR3 region has 14 residues. The germline CDR1 and CDR2 sequences are LGHNA and YSLEER. V lost 1 base to trimming and J lost 10 bases, with 11 bases between them. For the CDR3, the DNA is TGCGCCAGCAGCCAAGGGAATTTGGTCTCACCCCTCCACTTT. Translating gives CASSQGNLVSPLHF.

The chain links TRBV2 to TRBJ1-4; 7 bases are a match to TRBD1. The CDR3 totals 15 residues. Germline V CDR1 and CDR2: SNHLY, FYNNEI. With V trimmed by 5 bases and J by 7 bases, 10 bases remained unmatched. In DNA, the CDR3 is TGTGCCAGCAGTCACGGACAGGAACCGCGTGAAAAACTGTTTTTT. Encoded protein: CASSHGQEPREKLFF.

This clonotype was picked up many times. The J gene is TRBJ2-5, the V gene TRBV7-3; a weak D match, TRBD2 (6 bases). Per the germline V gene, CDR1 is SGHTA and CDR2 is FQGTGA. V lost 1 base to trimming and J lost 3 bases, with 9 bases between them. There are 14 residues in the CDR3. CDR3 nucleotides: TGTGCCAGCAGCTTAAATGGGGGGAAAGAGACCCAGTACTTC. It yields the protein CASSLNGGKETQYF.

Only a few counts were recorded for this clonotype. The chain has TRBV15 and TRBJ1-6; D ambiguous. Deletions cut 0 bases from V and 3 bases from J, with 3 bases between. CDR1 is LNHNV and CDR2 is YYDKDF in the germline V gene (reference sequence). The CDR3 has 14 amino acids. CDR3 amino acids: CATSRDNYNSPLHF. The CDR3 nucleotides read TGTGCCACCAGCAGAGACAACTATAATTCACCCCTCCACTTT.

The gene calls are TRBV28 and TRBJ2-7; TRBD1 matches 8 bases. This CDR3 comprises 16 residues. The germline V gene has CDR1 MDHEN and CDR2 SYDVKM. J lost 2 bases, V lost 1 base, and 7 bases had no gene match. The CDR3, as DNA: TGTGCCAGCAGTTTATCGGGGACAGGATTTACCTACGAGCAGTACTTC. Amino acid sequence: CASSLSGTGFTYEQYF.

Many counts were recorded for this clonotype. The chain is built from TRBV11-2 and TRBJ2-1, with TRBD1 matching over 9 bases. Germline V gives CDR1 SGHAT, CDR2 FQNNGV. The V gene end was trimmed by 4 bases and the J gene end by 7 bases; junction bases not matched to a gene: 11. This CDR3 contains 16 residues. This CDR3 is CASSSSWSGQGNEQFF. In DNA form, the CDR3 reads TGTGCCAGCAGCTCAAGTTGGAGCGGACAGGGGAATGAGCAGTTCTTC.

The V and J genes are TRBV15 and TRBJ2-7; 7 bases match TRBD2. The CDR3 is made up of 15 amino acids. Germline V gene sequence: CDR1 LNHNV, CDR2 YYDKDF (reference sequence). V lost 3 bases, J lost 0 bases, and 5 bases stayed unmatched. The CDR3 DNA follows: TGTGCCACCAGCAGCTTACGCGGGGGCTCCTACGAGCAGTACTTC. Translated, it gives CATSSLRGGSYEQYF.

The rearrangement uses TRBV11-2 and TRBJ2-3, with a possible D match to TRBD1 (5 bases). Germline V gene sequence: CDR1 SGHAT, CDR2 FQNNGV. V shed 6 bases and J shed 0 bases, with 13 bases lying between them. This CDR3 is built from 15 residues. In DNA, the CDR3 is TGTGCCAGCAGTACCGAAGCAGGGAGCACAGATACGCAGTATTTT. This translates into CASSTEAGSTDTQYF.

This clonotype was observed a handful of times. Because the CDR3 is missing its conserved closing phenylalanine or tryptophan, this is likely a read error. The rearrangement joins TRBV29-1 to TRBJ1-2; 9 bases match TRBD1. CDR3 length equals 17 residues. CDR1 is SQVTM, CDR2 ANQGSEA, per germline. The V gene end was trimmed by 3 bases and the J gene end by 2 bases; junction bases not matched to a gene: 13. The CDR3 loop reads CSVEGRSRDRENYGYTL. CDR3 DNA sequence: TGCAGCGTTGAGGGGAGAAGCCGGGACAGGGAAAACTATGGCTACACCCTC.

The chain recombines TRBV10-3 with TRBJ1-2, with 7 bases fitting TRBD1. The length of the CDR3 is 13 residues. After removal of 7 bases from V and 1 base from J, the junction contained 3 bases not matched to a gene. Looked up from germline, CDR1 is ENHRY and CDR2 is SYGVKD. The CDR3 protein is CAITDRHNYGYTF. The CDR3 DNA follows: TGTGCCATCACGGACAGGCATAACTATGGCTACACCTTC.

This clonotype was observed a handful of times. The V and J genes are TRBV15 and TRBJ2-6; D gene ambiguous. V was shortened by 1 base and J by 2 bases, with 6 bases between the two germline ends. The V gene's germline CDR1 is LNHNV and CDR2 YYDKDF (reference sequence). This CDR3 comprises 15 residues. DNA of the CDR3: TGTGCCACCAGCAGAGGTAACCCTGGGGCCAACGTCCTGACTTTC. Its protein product is CATSRGNPGANVLTF.

J is TRBJ2-3 and V is TRBV20-1, with D hard to call. The CDR3 loop spans 15 amino acids. The germline V gene has CDR1 DFQATT and CDR2 SNEGSKA (reference sequence). V was clipped by 0 bases and J by 4 bases, with 14 bases between them. The CDR3, as DNA: TGCAGTGCTAGAGATCATGAGTCGTGGGCAGATACGCAGTATTTT. Its protein product is CSARDHESWADTQYF.

A word on this clonotype: It may be a read error: a sequence one base away is much more abundant. V and J are TRBV6-5 and TRBJ1-2; D is unclear. CDR1 and CDR2 (germline): MNHEY, SVGAGI. This CDR3 spans 14 amino acids. CDR3: CAGRLLQTNYGYTF. The CDR3 region has the DNA TGTGCCGGCAGGCTTTTACAGACTAACTATGGCTACACCTTC.

V is TRBV7-2 and J is TRBJ1-4; D gene ambiguous. Looked up from germline, CDR1 is SGHTA and CDR2 is FQGNSA. The CDR3 extends over 13 amino acids. With 4 bases removed from V and 13 bases from J, the gap between germline ends came to 16 bases. DNA for the CDR3: TGTGCCAGCAGCTGGCGTCCCAATAAAAGACTGTTTTTT. Protein: CASSWRPNKRLFF.

On this clonotype: A read error may produce the germline difference seen at one junction end. The chain has TRBV7-2 and TRBJ2-3; a possible D gene is TRBD2 (6 bases). This CDR3 has 16 amino acids. Germline loops: CDR1 SGHTA, CDR2 FQGNSA. The CDR3 here is CASSFTVPSGTDTQYF. DNA for the CDR3: TGCGCCAGCAGCTTTACGGTGCCTAGCGGCACAGATACGCAGTATTTT.

V gene TRBV7-2 combines with J gene TRBJ1-2; TRBD1 matches at 8 bases. The germline CDR1 and CDR2 sequences are SGHTA and FQGNSA. This CDR3 has 16 amino acids. With V trimmed by 5 bases and J by 4 bases, 12 bases remained unmatched. Written as DNA, the CDR3 is TGTGCCAGCAGCCTCGCAGGGGGCGCTCCGGGCTATGGCTACACCTTC. Amino acids: CASSLAGGAPGYGYTF. The full variable domain, completed using reference TRBV7-2 and TRBJ1-2, is GAGVSQSPSNKVTEKGKDVELRCDPISGHTALYWYRQSLGQGLEFLIYFQGNSAPDKSGLPSDRFSAERTGGSVSTLTIQRTQQEDSAVYLCASSLAGGAPGYGYTFGSGTRLTVV.